This TCR beta chain was observed in a study of early T cells in non-severe SARS-CoV-2 infection. Whole-study context: Unsorted whole-blood RNA was sequenced in bulk, leaving chains unpaired.

Germline V CDR1 and CDR2: LNHDA, SQIVND (reference sequence). This CDR3 contains 14 residues. V was trimmed by 5 bases and J by 5 bases, leaving 12 bases between them. This clonotype came up a few times. TCRdb used MiXCR to reprocess the 5' RACE reads, holding one entry per CDR3 protein. The sample shows approximately 34,000 distinct CDR3 sequences, roughly 7.9% of them seen only once. The sample was whole blood, taken at baseline. The clonotype originates from an adult who was a healthcare worker with PCR-confirmed SARS-CoV-2 infection or an uninfected control (not recorded which). The V call is TRBV19, the J call TRBJ2-2; no clear D. CDR3: CASSPPGRTGELFF. The CDR3 bases are TGTGCCAGTAGTCCCCCGGGCCGGACCGGGGAGCTGTTTTTT. Variable domain in full (rest from reference TRBV19 and TRBJ2-2): DGGITQSPKYLFRKEGQNVTLSCEQNLNHDAMYWYRQDPGQGLRLIYYSQIVNDFQKGDIAEGYSVSREKKESFPLTVTSAQKNPTAFYLCASSPPGRTGELFFGEGSRLTVL.